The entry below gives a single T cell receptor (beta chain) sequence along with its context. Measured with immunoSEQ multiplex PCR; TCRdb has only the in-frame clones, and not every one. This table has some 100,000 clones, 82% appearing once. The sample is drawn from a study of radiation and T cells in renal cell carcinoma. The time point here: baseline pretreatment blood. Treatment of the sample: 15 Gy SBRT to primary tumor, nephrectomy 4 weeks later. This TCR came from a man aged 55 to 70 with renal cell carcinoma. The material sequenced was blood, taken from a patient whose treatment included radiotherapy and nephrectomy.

CDR3 bases: TGTGCCAGCAGCGCAAACAGGGTGTCCGGATATGGCTACACCTTC. Translated: CASSANRVSGYGYTF. The V gene is TRBV7-9, the J gene TRBJ1-2; a possible D gene is TRBD1 (6 bases). This CDR3 has 15 amino acids. The germline gives CDR1 SEHNR, CDR2 FQNEAQ (reference sequence). V gave up 5 bases and J gave up 5 bases, with 18 bases separating them. The complete variable domain, with remaining parts taken from reference TRBV7-9 and TRBJ1-2, reads DTGVSQNPRHKITKRGQNVTFRCDPISEHNRLYWYRQTLGQGPEFLTYFQNEAQLEKSRLLSDRFSAERPKGSFSTLEIQRTEQGDSAMYLCASSANRVSGYGYTFGSGTRLTVV.